The TCR beta chain under discussion was sequenced for a study of blood T cells in healthy people across ages (dated by TCRdb to the mid-2010s). About the investigation overall: In model experiments, template switching captured about one uniquely barcoded TCR beta cDNA molecule for every two T cells. Using deep sequencing normalized with unique cDNA molecular identifiers, the study measured how TCR beta repertoire diversity changes with age. The donors were split into four age groups: young (average 16 years), middle-aged (39), aged (roughly 60) and long-lived (approximately 80). Donors of different ages were randomly distributed across sequencing lanes to avoid experimental bias. Two additional independent replicas of 1 million unique cDNA reads from the same blood draw were analyzed for two donors (one aged 18 to 29 and one aged 80 or older).

There are many counts of this clonotype. The target of this receptor is not known. No much larger clone exists at a distance of one base, and base qualities are not known. Study-wide conclusions, independent of this receptor: Total diversity estimates from one million sequenced T cells were considered lower bounds and underestimates. As age increased, observed TCR beta diversity per million T cells dropped in a roughly linear way, and a significant reduction was already evident by age about 36. Since profiling was done on bulk unsorted PBMCs, naive and antigen-experienced compartments could not be conclusively compared. Compared with the aged group, the long-lived group had more naive CD4+ T cells, fewer expanded clones and increased TCR diversity, a pattern suggesting age selection. The CMV infection status of donors was not known, potentially confounding age-related changes in expanded clonotypes. A strong correlation was found between observed TCR beta diversity and the percentage of naive T cells measured by flow cytometry.

Donors were 30 to 45 systemically healthy Caucasian individuals from Russia aged about 6 to 100 years. Each donor gave roughly 9.5 milliliters of peripheral blood, collected into EDTA-treated Vacutainer tubes. PBMCs were isolated by Ficoll-Paque density-gradient centrifugation, with at least 6.5 million obtained per sample. Total RNA was extracted from PBMCs with Trizol reagent, with at least 6 micrograms obtained per sample. Naive CD45RAhigh/CD27high T cell percentages were measured by flow cytometry on a PBMC aliquot from every donor. Library construction relied on 5' RACE. The instrument was an Illumina HiSeq 2500. A second PCR of roughly 6 to 11 cycles was performed with a sample-barcoded 5' primer and a J-beta primer mix. A unique molecular identifier was introduced onto each TCR beta cDNA molecule by a template-switch 5' adaptor carrying 12 random nucleotides. Each sample yielded at least 2.5 million CDR3-containing paired-end reads. The Mint cDNA synthesis kit, primed by a TRBC-specific oligonucleotide, was used to synthesize first-strand cDNA from all RNA. Following uracil-DNA glycosylase treatment, a first 18-cycle PCR with universal primers M1SS and BC2_uni_R was performed on all cDNA. Per the original workflow: For normalization, 1 million high-quality reads were randomly selected from each sample, with every read carrying a distinct molecular identifier. Instead of being binned into consensus sequences, reads that shared molecular identifiers were thrown out. MiTCR, run with a Q25 quality threshold and the strictest error-elimination algorithm, handled CDR3 identification, clonotype clustering and error correction. A nonparametric unseen species model with Euler transformation was used to estimate a lower bound on total TCR beta diversity. The raw public data were reprocessed by TCRdb itself: fastp quality trimming at Q25, MiXCR clonotype calling, in-frame beta chains only. When rows share a CDR3 protein, they turn into one entry using the most common DNA and genes. It is TCRdb's table, rather than the study itself, that gives the V and J calls and clone size. The sample data list about 1.7 million distinct CDR3 sequences, and 28% of these were observed just once. Less than 9.5% of the sample is taken by the ten largest.

From the germline V gene, CDR1 is SGHRS and CDR2 is YFSETQ. Trimmed from V: 4 bases; trimmed from J: 7 bases; junction bases lacking a gene match: 8. Including the terminal cysteine and phenylalanine, the CDR3 comprises 13 residues. The sequence is cut down to CDR3 DNA, 39 bases in frame from base 1. The sequencing input was blood. The TCR was taken from a woman younger than 45 in good health. Here the chain combines TRBV5-1 and TRBJ2-7; the central 7 bases match TRBD2. In nucleotide form, the sequence is TGCGCCAGCAGCCGGGGAGGGCCGGATGAGCAGTACTTC. Its coded protein is CASSRGGPDEQYF.